This T cell receptor beta chain originates from a study of T cells in Graves' hyperthyroidism and ophthalmopathy. This clonotype was observed at least ten times. The CDR3 is made up of 13 amino acids. Germline-derived CDR1 and CDR2 are MNHNY and SVGAGI (reference sequence). With V trimmed by 7 bases and J by 0 bases, 3 bases remained unmatched. Any patient presenting with uncontrolled infection, other autoimmune disease, pregnancy or lactation was left out. The CDR3 regions of TCR beta were amplified from RNA transcripts. The study used the HTBI primer set for a first-round RT-PCR of the TCR CDR3. TCRdb independently ran MiXCR on the multiplex PCR reads; one entry per CDR3 protein. The repertoire holds 480,000 or so distinct CDR3 sequences, with roughly 45% as singletons.

This receptor was taken from an adult woman with Graves' disease, either hyperthyroidism or ophthalmopathy (not recorded which). The chain couples TRBV6-6 to TRBJ2-7; the match to TRBD2 covers 7 bases. What was sequenced was peripheral blood or thyroid tissue (not recorded which). The CDR3 DNA reads as TGTGCCAGCATGGGACTAACCTCCTACGAGCAGTACTTC. Its translation is CASMGLTSYEQYF.